These T cell receptor beta chains were read from a single sample in a study of blood T cells in healthy people across ages. From the 5' RACE reads, TCRdb called clonotypes with MiXCR, one entry per CDR3 protein. The sample contains about 570,000 distinct CDR3 sequences, about 25% of which appear only once. Input material: blood. All receptors come from a woman in her seventies in good health. The CDR3 runs from the conserved cysteine through the conserved F or W. The D gene is left open where the match is weak. Clone size, where shown, is once, few, many, or a class for clones that have expanded.

clone size,D gene,J gene,V gene,CDR3 DNA,CDR3 protein
few,-,TRBJ1-1,TRBV12-3/TRBV12-4,TGTGCGTGTGGGCCGGACAGCTTTATGAACACTGAAGCTTTCTTT,CACGPDSFMNTEAFF
-,TRBD1,TRBJ2-5,TRBV11-2,TGTGCCAGCACCTACAGGGGTCGAGAGACCCAGTACTTC,CASTYRGRETQYF
few,-,TRBJ1-2,TRBV2,TGTGCCAGTGGAAAGGGTACGGGGAACTATGGCTACACCTTC,CASGKGTGNYGYTF
-,-,TRBJ2-1,TRBV5-6,TGTGCCAGCAGCTTGAGGACTGAGCAGTTCTTC,CASSLRTEQFF
-,-,TRBJ2-5,TRBV10-3,TGTGCCATCAGTGAGTTGGAGACCCAGTACTTC,CAISELETQYF
few,-,TRBJ2-5,TRBV20-1,TGCAGTGCCCGGTGGGGGCAAGAGACCCAGTACTTC,CSARWGQETQYF
-,-,TRBJ1-4,TRBV9,TGTGCCAGCAGCGCCTACGGGGGGACGGATGAAAAACTGTTTTTT,CASSAYGGTDEKLFF
few,TRBD1,TRBJ2-7,TRBV20-1,TGCAGTGCAGGGGGCAGCTCCTACGAGCAGTACTTC,CSAGGSSYEQYF
-,TRBD2,TRBJ2-5,TRBV7-2,TGTGCCAGCAGCTTCTTAGCGGGGAGGGGGGAGACCCAGTACTTC,CASSFLAGRGETQYF
once,TRBD2,TRBJ2-1,TRBV12-5,TGTGCTAGTGGTTTAAGCGGGGGGGTTAATGAGCAGTTCTTC,CASGLSGGVNEQFF
few,TRBD1,TRBJ1-2,TRBV6-6,TGTGCCAGCAGCCAACCGGGACAGGGAAACTATGGCTACACCTTC,CASSQPGQGNYGYTF
many,-,TRBJ2-7,TRBV6-2/TRBV6-3,TGTGCCAGCAGTTATAGAAGGGTTTCGGCCTACGAGCAGTACTTC,CASSYRRVSAYEQYF
-,-,TRBJ2-3,TRBV20-1,TGCAGTGCTAGGGACTTTAGAGAGGGTCGAGATACGCAGTATTTT,CSARDFREGRDTQYF
-,TRBD2,TRBJ2-1,TRBV7-3,TGTGCCAGCAGCTGGGCGGGGGGAGCCTACAATGAGCAGTTCTTC,CASSWAGGAYNEQFF
once,-,TRBJ2-3,TRBV15,TGTGCCACCAAACCGGACGGGAAGACAGATACGCAGTATTTT,CATKPDGKTDTQYF
few,-,TRBJ2-2,TRBV18,TGTGCCAGCTCACCCGCTGCGGGGAAAACCGGGGAGCTGTTTTTT,CASSPAAGKTGELFF
few,-,TRBJ1-2,TRBV6-1,TGTGCCAGCAGTGAAGCGCTGTGGGCTGACTATGGCTACACCTTC,CASSEALWADYGYTF
few,TRBD2,TRBJ2-2,TRBV2,TGTGCCAGCAGTGTCCACTTAGCGGGGAGGTACACCGGGGAGCTGTTTTTT,CASSVHLAGRYTGELFF
-,-,TRBJ1-1,TRBV5-1,TGCGCCAGCAGCCGCACGTGGGTGCAGAAGAACACTGAAGCTTTCTTT,CASSRTWVQKNTEAFF
once,-,TRBJ2-5,TRBV3-1,TGTGCCAGCAGCTACGGGACTCACCGAGAGACCCAGTACTTC,CASSYGTHRETQYF
once,-,TRBJ1-2,TRBV4-3,TGCGACAGCAGCCAAGATCAGTCCCGGGGGGCCTATGGCTACACCTTC,CDSSQDQSRGAYGYTF
-,TRBD2,TRBJ2-5,TRBV7-9,TGTGCCAGCAGCAGAAGCGGGGCGGGGACCCAGTACTTC,CASSRSGAGTQYF
-,-,TRBJ1-1,TRBV19,TGTGCCAGTAGTATCAACAACAGGTCGGAGACTGAAGCTTTCTTT,CASSINNRSETEAFF
-,-,TRBJ2-5,TRBV3-1,TGTGCCAGCAGCCATACGAAGGACCAGTACTTC,CASSHTKDQYF
many,TRBD1,TRBJ1-4,TRBV7-9,TGTGCCAGCAGCTCCCAGACAGGGATGGCGGAAAAACTGTTTTTT,CASSSQTGMAEKLFF
few,TRBD1,TRBJ2-1,TRBV27,TGTGCCAGCAGCTTATCGATACTTCTAGACAGGGCATCCTACAATGAGCAGTTCTTC,CASSLSILLDRASYNEQFF
few,TRBD1,TRBJ2-5,TRBV24-1,TGTGCCACCAGTGACCCCAAAGACAGGGGGGAGACCCAGTACTTC,CATSDPKDRGETQYF
-,TRBD2,TRBJ2-2,TRBV7-8,TGTGCCAGCAGCCCCTACGGGGGGTTTACCGGGGAGCTGTTTTTT,CASSPYGGFTGELFF
-,TRBD1,TRBJ2-7,TRBV10-3,TGTGCCATCAAATCGTCGGGACAGGGGGCGAGGGAGCAGTACTTC,CAIKSSGQGAREQYF
-,-,TRBJ2-5,TRBV9,TGTGCCAGCAGCTCGACAGCAAATCTCCAAGAGACCCAGTACTTC,CASSSTANLQETQYF
few,-,TRBJ2-1,TRBV4-3,TGCGCCAGCAGCCCCCCCGGTAGTAATGAGCAGTTCTTC,CASSPPGSNEQFF
few,-,TRBJ1-3,TRBV7-2,TGTGCCAGCAGCTCAAGGGGCGGTTTATCTGGAAACACCATATATTTT,CASSSRGGLSGNTIYF
few,-,TRBJ1-3,TRBV3-1,TGTGCCGTCGGGTCTGGAAACACCATATATTTT,CAVGSGNTIYF
-,-,TRBJ2-1,TRBV20-1,TGCAGTGCTTTCGACTCCAGCTCCTACAATGAGCAGTTCTTC,CSAFDSSSYNEQFF
-,-,TRBJ1-1,TRBV14,TGTGCCAGCAGCCAACGAGCGAGCAACACTGAAGCTTTCTTT,CASSQRASNTEAFF
few,-,TRBJ1-3,TRBV29-1,TGCAGCGCCCTGATGACACCCAACTCTGGAAACACCATATATTTT,CSALMTPNSGNTIYF
few,-,TRBJ2-5,TRBV4-3,TGCGCCAGCAGCCAAGCGAGGGGTTCCGGGACCCAGTACTTC,CASSQARGSGTQYF
-,-,TRBJ1-2,TRBV27,TGTGCCAGCACTGAAAGGGGACCAACGGATGGCTACACCTTC,CASTERGPTDGYTF
-,-,TRBJ2-5,TRBV5-1,TGCGCCAGCAGCTTGAATTACGCCGGGGGCCAAGAGACCCAGTACTTC,CASSLNYAGGQETQYF
-,-,TRBJ1-4,TRBV4-3,TGCGCCAGCAGCCAAGATAACGGGTTAGCGGAAAAACTGTTTTTT,CASSQDNGLAEKLFF
-,-,TRBJ1-1,TRBV5-6,TGTGCCAGCAGCTCCCCGGGCAGGGCAGGCACTGAAGCTTTCTTT,CASSSPGRAGTEAFF
-,-,TRBJ1-5,TRBV29-1,TGCAGCGTTGGGGCGGGGACTAGTCAGCCCCAGCATTTT,CSVGAGTSQPQHF
-,-,TRBJ2-7,TRBV2,TGTGCCAGCACCCTTCTCAGGTACGAGCAGTACTTC,CASTLLRYEQYF